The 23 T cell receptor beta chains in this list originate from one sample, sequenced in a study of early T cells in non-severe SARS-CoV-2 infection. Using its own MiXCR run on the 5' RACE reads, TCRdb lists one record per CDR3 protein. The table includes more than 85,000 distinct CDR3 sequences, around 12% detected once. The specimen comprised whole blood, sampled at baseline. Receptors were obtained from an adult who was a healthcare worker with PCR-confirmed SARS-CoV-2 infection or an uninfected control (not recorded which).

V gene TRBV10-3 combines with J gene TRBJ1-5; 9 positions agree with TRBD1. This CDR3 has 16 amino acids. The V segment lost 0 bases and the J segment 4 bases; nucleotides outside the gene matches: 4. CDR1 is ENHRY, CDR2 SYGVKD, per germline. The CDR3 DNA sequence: TGTGCCATCAGTGAGTCAGAGGGGACAGGGAATCAGCCCCAGCATTTT. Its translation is CAISESEGTGNQPQHF.

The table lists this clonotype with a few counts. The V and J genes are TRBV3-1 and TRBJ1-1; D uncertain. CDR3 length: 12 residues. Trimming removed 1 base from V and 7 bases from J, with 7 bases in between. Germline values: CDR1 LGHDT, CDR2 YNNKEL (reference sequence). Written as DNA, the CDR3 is TGTGCCAGCAGCCAAGCAGCCAGTGAAGCTTTCTTT. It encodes CASSQAASEAFF. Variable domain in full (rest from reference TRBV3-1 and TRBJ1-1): DTAVSQTPKYLVTQMGNDKSIKCEQNLGHDTMYWYKQDSKKFLKIMFSYNNKELIINETVPNRFSPKSPDKAHLNLHINSLELGDSAVYFCASSQAASEAFFGQGTRLTVV.

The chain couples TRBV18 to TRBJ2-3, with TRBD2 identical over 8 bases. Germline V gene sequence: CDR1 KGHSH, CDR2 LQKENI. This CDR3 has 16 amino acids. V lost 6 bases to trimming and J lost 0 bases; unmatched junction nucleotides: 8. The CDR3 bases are TGTGCCAGCTCTCAAAGCGGGGGAAGGAGCACAGATACGCAGTATTTT. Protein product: CASSQSGGRSTDTQYF.

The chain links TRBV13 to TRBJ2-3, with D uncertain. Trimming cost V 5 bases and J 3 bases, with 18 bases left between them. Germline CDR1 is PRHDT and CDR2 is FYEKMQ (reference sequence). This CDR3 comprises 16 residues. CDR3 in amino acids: CASSPTGPSSTDTQYF. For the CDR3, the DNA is TGTGCCAGCAGCCCCACCGGGCCATCCTCTACAGATACGCAGTATTTT. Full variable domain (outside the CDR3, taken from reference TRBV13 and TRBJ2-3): AAGVIQSPRHLIKEKRETATLKCYPIPRHDTVYWYQQGPGQDPQFLISFYEKMQSDKGSIPDRFSAQQFSDYHSELNMSSLELGDSALYFCASSPTGPSSTDTQYFGPGTRLTVL.

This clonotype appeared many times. The CDR3 protein is CASSLQGAASINNQPQHF. The DNA for the CDR3 is TGTGCCAGCAGTTTACAGGGGGCCGCCTCGATAAACAATCAGCCCCAGCATTTT. The rearrangement uses TRBV28 and TRBJ1-5; 8 nucleotides line up with TRBD1. Germline V lookup: CDR1 MDHEN, CDR2 SYDVKM. This CDR3 is built from 18 residues. J was trimmed by 3 bases and V by 2 bases; bases with no gene match: 12.

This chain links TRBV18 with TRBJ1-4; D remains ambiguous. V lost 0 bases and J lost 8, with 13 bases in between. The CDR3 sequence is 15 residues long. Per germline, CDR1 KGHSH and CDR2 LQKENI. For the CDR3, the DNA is TGTGCCAGCTCACCACCGTCCAGTACGAGAGAAAAACTGTTTTTT. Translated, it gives CASSPPSSTREKLFF.

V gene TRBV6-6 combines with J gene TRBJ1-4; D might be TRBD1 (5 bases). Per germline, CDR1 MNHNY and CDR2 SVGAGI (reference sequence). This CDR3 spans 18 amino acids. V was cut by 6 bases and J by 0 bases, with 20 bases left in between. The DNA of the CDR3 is TGTGCCAGCAGAGCTACGACAGTTGAAGTTGCAACTAATGAAAAACTGTTTTTT. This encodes CASRATTVEVATNEKLFF.

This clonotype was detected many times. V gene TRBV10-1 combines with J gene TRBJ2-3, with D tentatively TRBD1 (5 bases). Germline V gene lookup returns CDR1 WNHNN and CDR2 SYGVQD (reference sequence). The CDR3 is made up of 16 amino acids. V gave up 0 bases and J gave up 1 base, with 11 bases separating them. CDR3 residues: CASSESRTTRTDTQYF. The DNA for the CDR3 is TGCGCCAGCAGTGAGTCGCGGACAACCCGCACAGATACGCAGTATTTT.

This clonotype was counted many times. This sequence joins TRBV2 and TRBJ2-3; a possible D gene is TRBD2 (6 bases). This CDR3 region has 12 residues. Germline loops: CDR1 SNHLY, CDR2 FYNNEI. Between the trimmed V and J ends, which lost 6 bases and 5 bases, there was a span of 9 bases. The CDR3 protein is CASRGAGDTQYF. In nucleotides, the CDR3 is TGTGCCAGCAGGGGAGCGGGAGATACGCAGTATTTT.

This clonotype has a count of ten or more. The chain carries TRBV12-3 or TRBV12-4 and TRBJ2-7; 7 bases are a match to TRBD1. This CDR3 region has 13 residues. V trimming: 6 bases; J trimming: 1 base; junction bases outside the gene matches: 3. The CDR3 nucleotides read TGTGCCAGCAGACGGGACAGTTCCTACGAGCAGTACTTC. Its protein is CASRRDSSYEQYF.

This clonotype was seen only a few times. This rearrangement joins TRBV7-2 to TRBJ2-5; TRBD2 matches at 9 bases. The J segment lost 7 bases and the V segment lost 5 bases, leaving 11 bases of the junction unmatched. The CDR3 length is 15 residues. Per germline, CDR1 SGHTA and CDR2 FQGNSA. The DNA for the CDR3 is TGTGCCAGCAGCCTAAGTAGCGGGAGCGTCGCGACCCAGTACTTC. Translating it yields CASSLSSGSVATQYF.

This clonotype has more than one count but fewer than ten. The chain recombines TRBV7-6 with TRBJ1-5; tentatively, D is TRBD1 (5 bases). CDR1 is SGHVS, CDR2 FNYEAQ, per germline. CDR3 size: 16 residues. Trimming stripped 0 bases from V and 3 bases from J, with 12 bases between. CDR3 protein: CASSLAAGPNNQPQHF. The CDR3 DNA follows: TGTGCCAGCAGCTTAGCCGCGGGACCGAACAATCAGCCCCAGCATTTT.

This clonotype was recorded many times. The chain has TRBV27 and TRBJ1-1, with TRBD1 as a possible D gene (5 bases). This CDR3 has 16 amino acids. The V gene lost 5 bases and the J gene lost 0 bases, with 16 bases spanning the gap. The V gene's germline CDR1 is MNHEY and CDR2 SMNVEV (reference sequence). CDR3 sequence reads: CASSPGRAGMNTEAFF. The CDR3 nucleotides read TGTGCCAGCAGTCCAGGTCGGGCAGGGATGAACACTGAAGCTTTCTTT.

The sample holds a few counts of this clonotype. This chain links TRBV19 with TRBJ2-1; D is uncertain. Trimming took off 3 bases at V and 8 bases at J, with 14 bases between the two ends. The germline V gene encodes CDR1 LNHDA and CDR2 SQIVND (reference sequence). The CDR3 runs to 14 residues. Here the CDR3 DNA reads TGTGCCAGTAGTATGGGCGGCGGCGCGGATGAGCAGTTCTTC. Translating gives CASSMGGGADEQFF.

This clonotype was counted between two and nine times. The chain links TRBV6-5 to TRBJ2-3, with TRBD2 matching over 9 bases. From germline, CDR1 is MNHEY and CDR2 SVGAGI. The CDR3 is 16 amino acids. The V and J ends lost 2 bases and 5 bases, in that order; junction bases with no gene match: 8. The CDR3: CASSYRRGGARDTQYF. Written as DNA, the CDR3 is TGTGCCAGCAGTTACAGGCGCGGGGGGGCCAGAGATACGCAGTATTTT.

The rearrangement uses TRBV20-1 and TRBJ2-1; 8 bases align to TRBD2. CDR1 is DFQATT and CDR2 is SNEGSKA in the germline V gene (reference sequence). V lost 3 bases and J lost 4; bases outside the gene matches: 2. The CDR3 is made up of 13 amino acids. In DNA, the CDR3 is TGCAGTGCTAGGGCTAGCGGGTACAATGAGCAGTTCTTC. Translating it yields CSARASGYNEQFF.

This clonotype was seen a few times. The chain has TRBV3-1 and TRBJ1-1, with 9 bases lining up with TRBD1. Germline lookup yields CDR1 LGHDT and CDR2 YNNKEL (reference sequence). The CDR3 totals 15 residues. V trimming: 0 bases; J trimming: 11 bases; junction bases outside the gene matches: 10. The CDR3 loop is CASSQDLRTGVGAFF. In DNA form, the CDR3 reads TGTGCCAGCAGCCAAGATTTACGGACAGGGGTTGGCGCTTTCTTT. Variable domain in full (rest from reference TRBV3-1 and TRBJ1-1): DTAVSQTPKYLVTQMGNDKSIKCEQNLGHDTMYWYKQDSKKFLKIMFSYNNKELIINETVPNRFSPKSPDKAHLNLHINSLELGDSAVYFCASSQDLRTGVGAFFGQGTRLTVV.

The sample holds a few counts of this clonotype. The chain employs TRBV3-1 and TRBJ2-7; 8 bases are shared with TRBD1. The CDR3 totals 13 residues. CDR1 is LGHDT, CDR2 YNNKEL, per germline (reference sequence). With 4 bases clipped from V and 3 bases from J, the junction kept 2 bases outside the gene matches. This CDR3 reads CASSLTGGYEQYF. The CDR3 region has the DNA TGTGCCAGCAGCCTAACAGGGGGCTACGAGCAGTACTTC.

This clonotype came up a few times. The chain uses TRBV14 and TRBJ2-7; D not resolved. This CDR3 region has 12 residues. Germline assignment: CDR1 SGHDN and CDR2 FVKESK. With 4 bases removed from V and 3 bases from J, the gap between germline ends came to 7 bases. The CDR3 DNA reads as TGTGCCAGCAGCCCCGGGTTCTACGAGCAGTACTTC. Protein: CASSPGFYEQYF.

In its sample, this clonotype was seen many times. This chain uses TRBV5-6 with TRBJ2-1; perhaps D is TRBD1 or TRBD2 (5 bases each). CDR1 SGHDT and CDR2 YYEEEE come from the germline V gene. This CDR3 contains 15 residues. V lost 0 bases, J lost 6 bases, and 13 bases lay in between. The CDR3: CASSLVRGAGNEQFF. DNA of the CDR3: TGTGCCAGCAGCTTGGTGAGGGGCGCTGGCAATGAGCAGTTCTTC. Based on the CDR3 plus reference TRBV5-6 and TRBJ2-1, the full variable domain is DAGVTQSPTHLIKTRGQQVTLRCSPKSGHDTVSWYQQALGQGPQFIFQYYEEEERQRGNFPDRFSGHQFPNYSSELNVNALLLGDSALYLCASSLVRGAGNEQFFGPGTRLTVL.

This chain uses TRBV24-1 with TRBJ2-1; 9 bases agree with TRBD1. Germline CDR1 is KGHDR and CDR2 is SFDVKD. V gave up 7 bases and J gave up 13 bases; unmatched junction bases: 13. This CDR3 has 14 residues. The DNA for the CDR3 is TGTGCCACCAGCGCCGGGACAGGGATTATGGGCCAGTTCTTC. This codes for CATSAGTGIMGQFF.

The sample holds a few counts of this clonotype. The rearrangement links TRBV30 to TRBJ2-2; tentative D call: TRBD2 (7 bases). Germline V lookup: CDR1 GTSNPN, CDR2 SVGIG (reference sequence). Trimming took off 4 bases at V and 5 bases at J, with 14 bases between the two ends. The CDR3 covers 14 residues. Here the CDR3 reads CAWTGGAETGELFF. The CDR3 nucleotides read TGTGCCTGGACGGGGGGCGCTGAGACCGGGGAGCTGTTTTTT.

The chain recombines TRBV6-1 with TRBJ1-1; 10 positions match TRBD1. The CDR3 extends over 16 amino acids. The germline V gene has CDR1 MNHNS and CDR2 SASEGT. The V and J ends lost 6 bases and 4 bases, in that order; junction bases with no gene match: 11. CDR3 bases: TGTGCCAGCAGAAACCCTCGACAGGGGGCGAGCACTGAAGCTTTCTTT. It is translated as CASRNPRQGASTEAFF.